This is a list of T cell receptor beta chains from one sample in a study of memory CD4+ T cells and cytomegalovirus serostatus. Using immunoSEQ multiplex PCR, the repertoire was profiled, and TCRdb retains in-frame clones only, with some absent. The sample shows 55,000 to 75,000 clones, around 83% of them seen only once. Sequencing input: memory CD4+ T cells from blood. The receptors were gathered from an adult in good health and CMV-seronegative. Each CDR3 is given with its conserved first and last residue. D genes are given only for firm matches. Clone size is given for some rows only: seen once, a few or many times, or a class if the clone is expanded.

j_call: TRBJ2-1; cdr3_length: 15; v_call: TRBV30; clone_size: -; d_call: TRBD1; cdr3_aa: CAWSDLPRTGREQFF; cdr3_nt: TGTGCCTGGAGTGATCTTCCCCGGACAGGGCGAGAGCAGTTCTTC
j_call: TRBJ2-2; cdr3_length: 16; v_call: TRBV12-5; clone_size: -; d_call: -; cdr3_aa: CASGPSGPTNTGELFF; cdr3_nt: TGTGCTAGTGGTCCCTCGGGACCCACGAACACCGGGGAGCTGTTTTTT
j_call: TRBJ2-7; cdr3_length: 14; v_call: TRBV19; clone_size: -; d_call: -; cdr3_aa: CASSIAGTIYEQYF; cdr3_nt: TGTGCCAGTAGTATTGCGGGCACGATCTACGAGCAGTACTTC
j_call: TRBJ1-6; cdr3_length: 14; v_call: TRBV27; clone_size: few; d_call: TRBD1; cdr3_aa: CASSYRGWDSPLHF; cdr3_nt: TGTGCCAGCAGCTACAGGGGTTGGGATTCACCCCTCCACTTT
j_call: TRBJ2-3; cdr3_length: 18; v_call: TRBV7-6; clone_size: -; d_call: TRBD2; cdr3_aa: CASSLEVALAGGPDTQYF; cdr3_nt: TGTGCCAGCAGCTTAGAGGTCGCACTAGCGGGAGGGCCAGATACGCAGTATTTT
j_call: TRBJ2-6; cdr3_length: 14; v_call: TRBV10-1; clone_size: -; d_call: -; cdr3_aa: CASSDSSGANVLTF; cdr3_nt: TGCGCCAGCAGTGACAGCTCTGGGGCCAACGTCCTGACTTTC
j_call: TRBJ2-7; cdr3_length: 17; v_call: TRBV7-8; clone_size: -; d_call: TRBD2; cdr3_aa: CASSLRASGGRSYEQYF; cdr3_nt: TGTGCCAGCAGCTTACGAGCCAGCGGGGGACGATCCTACGAGCAGTACTTC
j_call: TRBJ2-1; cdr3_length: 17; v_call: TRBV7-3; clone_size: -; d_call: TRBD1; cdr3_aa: CASSLQTGTGVSNEQFF; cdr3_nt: TGTGCCAGCAGCCTGCAGACCGGGACAGGGGTTAGCAATGAGCAGTTCTTC
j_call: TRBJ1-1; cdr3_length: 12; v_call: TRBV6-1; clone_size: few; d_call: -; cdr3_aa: CASLGQRTEAFF; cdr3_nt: TGTGCCAGCCTTGGGCAGAGAACCGAAGCTTTCTTT
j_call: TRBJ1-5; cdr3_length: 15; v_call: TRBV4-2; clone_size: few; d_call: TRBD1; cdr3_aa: CASSQGQGNGQPQHF; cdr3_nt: TGTGCCAGCAGCCAGGGACAGGGGAACGGTCAGCCCCAGCATTTT
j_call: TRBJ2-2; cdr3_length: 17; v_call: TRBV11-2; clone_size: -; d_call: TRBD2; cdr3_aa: CASSLLAGTANTGELFF; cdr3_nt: TGTGCCAGCAGCCTACTAGCGGGGACAGCGAACACCGGGGAGCTGTTTTTT
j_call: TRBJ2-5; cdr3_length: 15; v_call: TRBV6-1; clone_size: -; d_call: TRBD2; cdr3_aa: CASSELAGELETQYF; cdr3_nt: TGTGCCAGCAGTGAACTAGCGGGAGAGTTGGAGACCCAGTACTTC
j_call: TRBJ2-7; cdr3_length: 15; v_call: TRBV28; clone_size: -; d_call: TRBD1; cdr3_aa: CASSLRDRISYEQYF; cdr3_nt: TGTGCCAGCAGTTTGAGGGACAGGATCTCGTACGAGCAGTACTTC
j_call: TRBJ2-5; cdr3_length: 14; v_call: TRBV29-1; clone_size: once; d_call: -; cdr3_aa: CSVEGRGRGETQYF; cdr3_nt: TGCAGCGTTGAAGGCAGGGGGAGGGGAGAGACCCAGTACTTC
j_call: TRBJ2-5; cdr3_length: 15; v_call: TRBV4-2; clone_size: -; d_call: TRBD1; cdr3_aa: CASSQDGRGQETQYF; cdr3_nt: TGTGCCAGCAGCCAAGATGGCAGGGGGCAAGAGACCCAGTACTTC
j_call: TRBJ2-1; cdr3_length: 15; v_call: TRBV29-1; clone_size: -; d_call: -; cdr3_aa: CSVGTAASSYNEQFF; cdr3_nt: TGCAGCGTTGGGACGGCCGCTAGCTCCTACAATGAGCAGTTCTTC
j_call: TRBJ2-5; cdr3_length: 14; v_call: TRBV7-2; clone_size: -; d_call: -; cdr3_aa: CASSPGTPQETQYF; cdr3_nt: TGTGCCAGCAGCCCCGGGACCCCGCAAGAGACCCAGTACTTC
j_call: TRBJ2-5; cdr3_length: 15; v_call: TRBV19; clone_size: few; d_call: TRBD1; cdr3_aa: CASTPRTGNRETQYF; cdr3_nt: TGTGCCAGTACCCCGAGGACAGGGAATCGAGAGACCCAGTACTTC
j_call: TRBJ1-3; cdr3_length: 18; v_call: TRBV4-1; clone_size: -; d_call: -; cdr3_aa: CASSQFPGGRDSGNTIYF; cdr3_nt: TGCGCCAGCAGCCAATTTCCTGGGGGAAGAGACTCTGGAAACACCATATATTTT
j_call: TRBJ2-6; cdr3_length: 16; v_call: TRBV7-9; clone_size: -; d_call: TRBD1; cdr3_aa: CASNRGLDVRANVLTF; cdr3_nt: TGTGCCAGCAACAGGGGGCTGGACGTAAGGGCCAACGTCCTGACTTTC
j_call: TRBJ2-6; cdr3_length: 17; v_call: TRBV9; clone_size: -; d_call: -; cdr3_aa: CASSRGSFNSGANVLTF; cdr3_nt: TGTGCCAGCAGCCGGGGGAGCTTTAACTCTGGGGCCAACGTCCTGACTTTC
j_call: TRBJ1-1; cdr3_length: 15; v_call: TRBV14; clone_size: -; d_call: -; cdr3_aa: CASSQAGSRRTEAFF; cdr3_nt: TGTGCCAGCAGCCAAGCGGGAAGCCGTCGGACTGAAGCTTTCTTT
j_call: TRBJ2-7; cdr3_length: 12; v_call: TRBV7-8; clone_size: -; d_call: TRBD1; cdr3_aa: CASSYDRERQYF; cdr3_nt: TGTGCCAGCAGCTACGACAGGGAAAGGCAGTACTTC
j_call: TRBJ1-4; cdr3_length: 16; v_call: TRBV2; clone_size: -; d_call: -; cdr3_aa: CASSEALGSRHEKLFF; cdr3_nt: TGTGCCAGCAGTGAAGCGCTAGGAAGCAGGCATGAAAAACTGTTTTTT
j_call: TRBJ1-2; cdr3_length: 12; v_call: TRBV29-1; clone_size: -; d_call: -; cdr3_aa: CSVETTNYGYTF; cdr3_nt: TGCAGCGTTGAGACAACTAACTATGGCTACACCTTC
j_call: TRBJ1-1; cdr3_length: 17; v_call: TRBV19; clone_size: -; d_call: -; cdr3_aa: CASYVVSAGKMNTEAFF; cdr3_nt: TGTGCCAGTTATGTGGTCTCGGCAGGAAAAATGAACACTGAAGCTTTCTTT
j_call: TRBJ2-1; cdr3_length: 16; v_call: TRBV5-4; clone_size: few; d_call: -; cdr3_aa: CASTKREMAGRNEQFF; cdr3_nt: TGTGCCAGCACTAAAAGAGAAATGGCAGGGCGCAATGAGCAGTTCTTC